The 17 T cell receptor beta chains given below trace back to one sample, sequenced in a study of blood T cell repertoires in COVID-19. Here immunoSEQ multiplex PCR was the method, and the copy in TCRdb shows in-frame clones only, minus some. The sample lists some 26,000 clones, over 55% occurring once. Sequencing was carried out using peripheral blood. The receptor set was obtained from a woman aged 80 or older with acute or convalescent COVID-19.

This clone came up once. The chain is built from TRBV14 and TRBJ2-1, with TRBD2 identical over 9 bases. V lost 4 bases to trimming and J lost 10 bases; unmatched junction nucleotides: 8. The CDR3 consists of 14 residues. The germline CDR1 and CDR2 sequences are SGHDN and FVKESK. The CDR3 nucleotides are TGTGCCAGCAGCCTTTTAGCGGGAGTCTCAGAGCAGTTCTTC. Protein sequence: CASSLLAGVSEQFF.

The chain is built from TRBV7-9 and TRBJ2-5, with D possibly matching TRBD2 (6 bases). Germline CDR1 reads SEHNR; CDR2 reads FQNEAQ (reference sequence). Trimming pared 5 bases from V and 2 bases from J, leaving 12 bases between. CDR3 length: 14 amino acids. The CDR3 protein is CASSPGLAQETQYF. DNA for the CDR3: TGTGCCAGCAGCCCGGGACTGGCTCAAGAGACCCAGTACTTC.

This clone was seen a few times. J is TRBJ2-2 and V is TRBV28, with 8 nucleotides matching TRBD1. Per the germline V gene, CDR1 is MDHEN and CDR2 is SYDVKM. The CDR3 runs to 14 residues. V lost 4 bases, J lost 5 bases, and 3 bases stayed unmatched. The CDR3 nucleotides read TGTGCCAGCAGTTCCAGGGGGCGAACCGGGGAGCTGTTTTTT. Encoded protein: CASSSRGRTGELFF.

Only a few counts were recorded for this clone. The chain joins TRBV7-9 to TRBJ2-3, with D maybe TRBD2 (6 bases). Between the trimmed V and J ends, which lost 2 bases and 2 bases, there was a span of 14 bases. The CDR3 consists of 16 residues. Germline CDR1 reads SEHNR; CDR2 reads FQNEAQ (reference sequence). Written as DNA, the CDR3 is TGTGCCAGCAGCTTACCGGGGCCTAGCGACACAGATACGCAGTATTTT. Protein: CASSLPGPSDTDTQYF.

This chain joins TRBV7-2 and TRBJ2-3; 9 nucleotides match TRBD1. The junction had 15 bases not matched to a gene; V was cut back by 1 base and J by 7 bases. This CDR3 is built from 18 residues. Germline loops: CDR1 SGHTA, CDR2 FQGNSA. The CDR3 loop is CASSLVGGTGTGTHTQYF. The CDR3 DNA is TGTGCCAGCAGCTTAGTAGGCGGGACCGGGACAGGGACGCATACGCAGTATTTT.

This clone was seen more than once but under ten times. In DNA form, the CDR3 reads TGTGCCAGCAGTGAGCAGGTGGAATACAATGAGCAGTTCTTC. Its protein is CASSEQVEYNEQFF. This chain connects TRBV2 to TRBJ2-1; no clear D. With 3 bases removed from V and 4 bases from J, the gap between germline ends came to 10 bases. The germline V gene encodes CDR1 SNHLY and CDR2 FYNNEI. The CDR3 consists of 14 residues.

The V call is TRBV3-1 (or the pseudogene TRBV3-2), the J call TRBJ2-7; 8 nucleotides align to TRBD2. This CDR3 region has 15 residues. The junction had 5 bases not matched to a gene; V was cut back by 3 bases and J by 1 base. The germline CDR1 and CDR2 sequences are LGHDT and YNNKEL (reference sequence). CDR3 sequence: CASSQVAGFSYEQYF. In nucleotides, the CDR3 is TGTGCCAGCAGCCAGGTAGCGGGATTTTCCTACGAGCAGTACTTC.

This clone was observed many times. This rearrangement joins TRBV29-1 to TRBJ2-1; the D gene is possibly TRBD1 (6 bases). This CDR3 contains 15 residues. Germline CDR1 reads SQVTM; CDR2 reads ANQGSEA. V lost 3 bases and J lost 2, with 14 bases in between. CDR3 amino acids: CSVERTEGPYNEQFF. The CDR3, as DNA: TGCAGCGTTGAGCGGACAGAGGGCCCCTACAATGAGCAGTTCTTC.

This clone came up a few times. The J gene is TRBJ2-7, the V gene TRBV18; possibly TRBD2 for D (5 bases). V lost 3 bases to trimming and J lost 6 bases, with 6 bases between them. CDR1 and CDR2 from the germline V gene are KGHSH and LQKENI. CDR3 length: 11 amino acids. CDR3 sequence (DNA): TGTGCCAGCTCACCCGGGGTCGAGCAGTACTTC. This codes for CASSPGVEQYF.

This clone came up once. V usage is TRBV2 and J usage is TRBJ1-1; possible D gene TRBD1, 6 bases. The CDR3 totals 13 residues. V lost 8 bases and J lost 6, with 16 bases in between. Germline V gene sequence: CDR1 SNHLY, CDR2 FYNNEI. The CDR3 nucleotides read TGTGCCAGCCTTAACAGGGTTCAGGCTGAAGCTTTCTTT. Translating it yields CASLNRVQAEAFF. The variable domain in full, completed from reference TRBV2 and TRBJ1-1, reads EPEVTQTPSHQVTQMGQEVILRCVPISNHLYFYWYRQILGQKVEFLVSFYNNEISEKSEIFDDQFSVERPDGSNFTLKIRSTKLEDSAMYFCASLNRVQAEAFFGQGTRLTVV.

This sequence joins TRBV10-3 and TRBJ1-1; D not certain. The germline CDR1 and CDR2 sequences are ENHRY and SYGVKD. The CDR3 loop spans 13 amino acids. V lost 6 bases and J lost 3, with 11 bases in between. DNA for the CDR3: TGTGCCATCAGCCTCTCGGAGGACACTGAAGCTTTCTTT. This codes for CAISLSEDTEAFF.

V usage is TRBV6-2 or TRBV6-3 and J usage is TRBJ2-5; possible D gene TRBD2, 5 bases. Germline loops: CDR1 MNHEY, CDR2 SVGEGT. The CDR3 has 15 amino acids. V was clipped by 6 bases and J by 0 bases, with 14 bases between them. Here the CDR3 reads CASSHREGNQETQYF. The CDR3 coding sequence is TGTGCCAGCAGCCACCGAGAGGGTAACCAAGAGACCCAGTACTTC.

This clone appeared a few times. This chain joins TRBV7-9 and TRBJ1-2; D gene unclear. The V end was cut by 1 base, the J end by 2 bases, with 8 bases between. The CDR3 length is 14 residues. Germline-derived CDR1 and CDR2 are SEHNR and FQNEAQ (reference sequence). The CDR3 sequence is CASSLGGVNYGYTF. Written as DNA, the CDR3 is TGTGCCAGCAGCTTAGGGGGAGTCAACTATGGCTACACCTTC. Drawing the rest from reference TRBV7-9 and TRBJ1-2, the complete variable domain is DTGVSQNPRHKITKRGQNVTFRCDPISEHNRLYWYRQTLGQGPEFLTYFQNEAQLEKSRLLSDRFSAERPKGSFSTLEIQRTEQGDSAMYLCASSLGGVNYGYTFGSGTRLTVV.

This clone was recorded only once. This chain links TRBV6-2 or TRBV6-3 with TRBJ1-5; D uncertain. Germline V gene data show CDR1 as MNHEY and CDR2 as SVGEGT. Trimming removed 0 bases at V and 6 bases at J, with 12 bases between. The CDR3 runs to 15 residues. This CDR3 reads CASSYSAAPGQPQHF. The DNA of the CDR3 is TGTGCCAGCAGTTACTCCGCAGCCCCGGGTCAGCCCCAGCATTTT.

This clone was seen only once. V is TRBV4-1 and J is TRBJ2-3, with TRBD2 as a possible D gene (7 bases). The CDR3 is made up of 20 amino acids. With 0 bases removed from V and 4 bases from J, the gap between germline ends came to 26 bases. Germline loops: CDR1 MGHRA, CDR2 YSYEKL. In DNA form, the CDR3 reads TGCGCCAGCAGCCAAGAACGTGGTCTAGCGGCCTCGAGGGGGGCAGATACGCAGTATTTT. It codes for CASSQERGLAASRGADTQYF.

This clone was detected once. The CDR3 here is CAISEQGGPSAGNTIYF. CDR3 nucleotides: TGTGCCATCAGTGAACAAGGAGGACCCTCCGCTGGAAACACCATATATTTT. This chain links TRBV10-3 with TRBJ1-3; D gene ambiguous. V lost 3 bases to trimming and J lost 2 bases, with 17 bases between them. The CDR3 extends over 17 amino acids. Germline CDR1 reads ENHRY; CDR2 reads SYGVKD.

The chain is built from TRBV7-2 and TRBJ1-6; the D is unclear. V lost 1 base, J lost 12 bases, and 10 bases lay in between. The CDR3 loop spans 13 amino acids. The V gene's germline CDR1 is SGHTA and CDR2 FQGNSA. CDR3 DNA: TGTGCCAGCAGCTTAGTGGCAGGAAGACCCCTCCACTTT. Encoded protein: CASSLVAGRPLHF.